This T cell receptor beta chain is from a study of monozygotic twins with inflammatory bowel disease. Reprocessing the 5' RACE reads, TCRdb reports a single entry for every CDR3 protein and omits DNA. The repertoire shows roughly 140,000 distinct CDR3 sequences; the top ten hold 2.4%. As to this clonotype: Its antigen is undetermined.

Germline loops: CDR1 SGHNT, CDR2 YYREEE (reference sequence). There are 19 residues in the CDR3. Study-wide results and caveats: Repertoire similarity was not found to differ between concordant and discordant twins, possibly from limited power.

This TCR came from a human donor with ulcerative colitis or Crohn's disease, or a healthy co-twin of an affected twin (not recorded which). The specimen sequenced was blood. This sequence joins TRBV5-4 and TRBJ2-7; TCRdb selects TRBD1, and the lack of DNA leaves this call unchecked. This CDR3 is CASSLDGGRGRLGSYEQYF.